Shown below are 15 T cell receptor beta chains from a single sample sequenced in a study of technical replicates of blood from a handful of donors. The method was immunoSEQ multiplex PCR; TCRdb's version includes in-frame clones alone and lacks a portion of them. The data contain 75,000 to 100,000 clones, roughly 96% of them singletons. Sequenced material: T cells isolated from PBMCs. The source of these receptors is a human donor in good health.

This sequence joins TRBV5-1 and TRBJ2-3, with 9 bases matching TRBD1. Trimming removed 5 bases from V and 5 bases from J; junction bases left unmatched: 9. This CDR3 has 15 amino acids. Germline V gene sequence: CDR1 SGHRS, CDR2 YFSETQ. The CDR3 DNA follows: TGCGCCAGCAGATACCAGGGACAGGGAGGAGATACGCAGTATTTT. Protein: CASRYQGQGGDTQYF.

A remark on this clone: At one of its ends the junction is not consistent with the germline gene, which may arise from a read error. The genes are TRBV6-5 and TRBJ1-5; D is ambiguous. The CDR3 is 15 residues long. CDR1 MNHEY and CDR2 SVGAGI come from the germline V gene. CDR3 residues: CASSYSIASNQPQHF. The DNA of the CDR3 is TGTGCCAGCAGCTACTCGATAGCGAGCAATCAGCCCCAGCATTTT.

This rearrangement joins TRBV2 to TRBJ2-7; perhaps TRBD2 as D (6 bases). V lost 7 bases and J 2 bases, leaving 15 bases between the germline ends. CDR3 length equals 14 residues. The germline V gene encodes CDR1 SNHLY and CDR2 FYNNEI. The CDR3 nucleotides read TGTGCCAGCACCAAGCTAGCGCCCGCCTACGAGCAGTACTTC. Its translation: CASTKLAPAYEQYF.

The rearrangement joins TRBV25-1 to TRBJ2-6; TRBD1 agrees at 8 bases. This CDR3 contains 16 residues. V shed 6 bases, J shed 1 base, and the junction held 5 bases outside the gene matches. Germline CDR1 reads MGHDK; CDR2 reads SYGVNS. The CDR3 DNA is TGTGCCAGCAGCAGAGACAGGGGATCTGGGGCCAACGTCCTGACTTTC. As protein: CASSRDRGSGANVLTF.

The chain couples TRBV5-4 to TRBJ1-4; unclear D gene. V lost 0 bases to trimming and J lost 5 bases, with 11 bases between them. CDR1 and CDR2 (germline): SGHNT, YYREEE (reference sequence). This CDR3 spans 15 amino acids. The CDR3 loop reads CASSLAGRANEKLFF. CDR3 sequence (DNA): TGTGCCAGCAGCTTGGCGGGGAGGGCGAATGAAAAACTGTTTTTT.

This sequence joins TRBV4-1 and TRBJ1-3, with 12 bases lining up with TRBD1. This CDR3 has 16 amino acids. The V segment lost 1 base and the J segment 6 bases; nucleotides outside the gene matches: 4. Germline V lookup: CDR1 MGHRA, CDR2 YSYEKL. The CDR3 loop is CASSQARGQGANTIYF. The CDR3, as DNA: TGCGCCAGCAGCCAAGCTAGGGGACAGGGGGCAAACACCATATATTTT.

The rearrangement joins TRBV19 to TRBJ1-2; the D gene is possibly TRBD1 (5 bases). Germline-derived CDR1 and CDR2 are LNHDA and SQIVND (reference sequence). Between the trimmed V and J ends, which lost 4 bases and 3 bases, there was a span of 12 bases. The CDR3 is 14 residues long. This CDR3 is CASSNDSFYYGYTF. DNA of the CDR3: TGTGCCAGTAGTAACGACAGTTTCTACTATGGCTACACCTTC.

The chain has TRBV6-4 and TRBJ2-7; perhaps TRBD2 as D (5 bases). The V end lost 8 bases, the J end lost 4 bases, and 18 bases lay between the germline ends. Germline V gives CDR1 MRHNA, CDR2 SNTAGT. CDR3 length: 14 residues. The CDR3 loop is CASLRGQTLYEQYF. CDR3 in DNA: TGTGCCAGCCTCCGAGGGCAGACCCTATACGAGCAGTACTTC.

The chain couples TRBV10-3 to TRBJ2-1; possible D gene TRBD2, 7 bases. Germline values: CDR1 ENHRY, CDR2 SYGVKD. This CDR3 comprises 14 residues. The DNA for the CDR3 is TGTGCTCACAAGGGGGGGGAAACCTACAATGAGCAGTTCTTC. It yields the protein CAHKGGETYNEQFF.

The V and J genes are TRBV18 and TRBJ1-5; tentative D call: TRBD1 (5 bases). The CDR3 loop spans 12 amino acids. Germline CDR1 reads KGHSH; CDR2 reads LQKENI. V was trimmed by 3 bases and J by 9 bases, leaving 9 bases between them. CDR3 protein: CASSPGGMPQHF. The CDR3 DNA follows: TGTGCCAGCTCACCGGGGGGGATGCCCCAGCATTTT.

The rearrangement links TRBV27 to TRBJ2-3; D unresolved. Germline V gene lookup returns CDR1 MNHEY and CDR2 SMNVEV (reference sequence). The CDR3 loop spans 19 amino acids. V lost 5 bases, J lost 6 bases, and 30 bases lay in between. The CDR3 sequence is CASSPLGILGGPNADTQYF. CDR3 DNA sequence: TGTGCCAGCAGTCCCCTTGGAATCCTTGGTGGGCCGAACGCGGATACGCAGTATTTT.

The chain combines TRBV7-9 with TRBJ1-6; D might be TRBD1 (6 bases). There are 17 residues in the CDR3. V lost 5 bases, J lost 8 bases, and 22 bases lay in between. The germline V gene has CDR1 SEHNR and CDR2 FQNEAQ (reference sequence). The CDR3 is CASSPDTGLARYSPLHF. CDR3 nucleotides: TGTGCCAGCAGCCCAGACACAGGGTTGGCCCGTTATTCACCCCTCCACTTT.

The chain couples TRBV27 to TRBJ1-5; D ambiguous. Trimming took off 8 bases at V and 5 bases at J, with 7 bases between the two ends. The V gene's germline CDR1 is MNHEY and CDR2 SMNVEV (reference sequence). The CDR3 has 11 residues. Here the CDR3 DNA reads TGTGCCAGCGGGAGGGATCAGCCCCAGCATTTT. Its protein is CASGRDQPQHF.

The gene calls are TRBV7-9 and TRBJ1-1, with 8 bases matching TRBD1. The trim removed 5 bases at V and 1 base at J, leaving 3 bases unmatched. The CDR3 sequence is 14 residues long. CDR1 is SEHNR and CDR2 is FQNEAQ in the germline V gene (reference sequence). The CDR3 sequence is CASSHGQGNTEAFF. The CDR3 DNA reads as TGTGCCAGCAGCCACGGACAGGGGAACACTGAAGCTTTCTTT.

This chain uses TRBV7-9 with TRBJ1-3; D unclear. The CDR3 runs 15 residues. The germline V and J ends were trimmed by 3 bases and 0 bases, with 9 bases remaining between them. CDR1 and CDR2 (germline): SEHNR, FQNEAQ (reference sequence). The CDR3: CASSFYSRSGNTIYF. CDR3 nucleotides: TGTGCCAGCAGCTTTTACAGCCGCTCTGGAAACACCATATATTTT. The full variable domain, completed using reference TRBV7-9 and TRBJ1-3, is DTGVSQNPRHKITKRGQNVTFRCDPISEHNRLYWYRQTLGQGPEFLTYFQNEAQLEKSRLLSDRFSAERPKGSFSTLEIQRTEQGDSAMYLCASSFYSRSGNTIYFGEGSWLTVV.